The 26 T cell receptor beta chains below all came from one sample that was sequenced in a study of cytomegalovirus exposure and HLA in healthy donors. PCR was performed using 60 Vbeta and 13 Jbeta primers. The repertoire was sequenced with immunoSEQ multiplex PCR; TCRdb's copy has only in-frame clones and lacks some. The sample holds some 150,000 clones, roughly three quarters seen once. Source material: PBMCs. These receptors originate from a male donor in good health and CMV-seronegative.

DNA of the CDR3: TGTGCCAGCAGCGCAGGGGTAGGATTACACATTCAGTACTTC. This codes for CASSAGVGLHIQYF. The rearrangement uses TRBV9 and TRBJ2-4; tentatively, D is TRBD1 (6 bases). Germline V gene lookup returns CDR1 SGDLS and CDR2 YYNGEE. The V gene lost 3 bases and the J gene lost 8 bases, with 15 bases spanning the gap. The CDR3 has 14 amino acids.

The J gene is TRBJ2-7, the V gene TRBV4-1; tentatively, D is TRBD1 (6 bases). The V gene lost 4 bases and the J gene lost 0 bases, with 13 bases spanning the gap. Germline lookup yields CDR1 MGHRA and CDR2 YSYEKL. This CDR3 is 15 amino acids long. DNA of the CDR3: TGCGCCAGCAGCCTCTACAGGGCCGACTCCTACGAGCAGTACTTC. It specifies CASSLYRADSYEQYF.

The chain links TRBV6-1 to TRBJ1-1; D is unclear. The CDR3 totals 13 residues. Trimming stripped 7 bases from V and 5 bases from J, with 14 bases between. The germline gives CDR1 MNHNS, CDR2 SASEGT. In nucleotides, the CDR3 is TGTGCCAGCACCGAGGAGGGATTAACTGAAGCTTTCTTT. It encodes CASTEEGLTEAFF.

The chain links TRBV29-1 to TRBJ2-5; maybe TRBD1 (6 bases). In germline, CDR1 is SQVTM, CDR2 ANQGSEA. The V gene lost 4 bases and the J gene lost 5 bases, with 14 bases spanning the gap. The CDR3 sequence is 13 residues long. The CDR3 region is CSVGVPQGETQYF. CDR3 sequence (DNA): TGCAGCGTTGGAGTACCCCAGGGGGAGACCCAGTACTTC. Full variable domain (missing parts from reference TRBV29-1 and TRBJ2-5): SAVISQKPSRDICQRGTSLTIQCQVDSQVTMMFWYRQQPGQSLTLIATANQGSEATYESGFVIDKFPISRPNLTFSTLTVSNMSPEDSSIYLCSVGVPQGETQYFGPGTRLLVL.

V gene TRBV5-1 combines with J gene TRBJ2-2; 9 bases line up with TRBD2. Germline V gene lookup returns CDR1 SGHRS and CDR2 YFSETQ. V shed 2 bases and J 5 bases; nucleotides not matched to a gene: 7. The CDR3 has 16 residues. CDR3 protein: CASSLRELAGTGELFF. The CDR3 DNA reads TGCGCCAGCAGCTTACGAGAACTAGCGGGTACCGGGGAGCTGTTTTTT.

This clone was counted only a few times. This chain links TRBV6-5 with TRBJ2-4; TRBD2 matches at 9 bases. The CDR3 length is 16 residues. The V gene end was trimmed by 4 bases and the J gene end by 6 bases; junction bases not matched to a gene: 10. Germline V lookup: CDR1 MNHEY, CDR2 SVGAGI. CDR3 amino acids: CASSFDKAGGRNIQYF. Written as DNA, the CDR3 is TGTGCCAGCAGTTTCGATAAAGCGGGGGGTCGAAACATTCAGTACTTC.

For this clone: The sample has other DNA sequences that encode this CDR3 too. CDR3 bases: TGTGCCAGCAGCGTAGGGCAGGGTAACTATGGCTACACCTTC. Amino acids: CASSVGQGNYGYTF. The V call is TRBV9, the J call TRBJ1-2, with D perhaps matching TRBD1 (5 bases). CDR1 and CDR2 from the germline V gene are SGDLS and YYNGEE. With 0 bases removed from V and 1 base from J, the gap between germline ends came to 7 bases. The CDR3 loop spans 14 amino acids.

The chain links TRBV7-2 to TRBJ1-2; perhaps TRBD1 as D (5 bases). Germline assignment: CDR1 SGHTA and CDR2 FQGNSA. Trimming took 5 bases from V and 5 from J, leaving 9 bases between them. This CDR3 has 12 amino acids. The CDR3 nucleotides read TGTGCCAGCAGCCGCAGGGATTATGGCTACACCTTC. This encodes CASSRRDYGYTF.

The chain recombines TRBV5-1 with TRBJ2-3; maybe TRBD1 (6 bases). CDR1 and CDR2 from the germline V gene are SGHRS and YFSETQ. The CDR3 length is 15 residues. Trimming stripped 0 bases from V and 2 bases from J, with 10 bases between. The CDR3 nucleotides read TGCGCCAGCAGCTTGGCCAGGACAGCCACAGATACGCAGTATTTT. Protein product: CASSLARTATDTQYF.

The rearrangement joins TRBV9 to TRBJ2-7; 7 bases agree with TRBD1. CDR1 is SGDLS, CDR2 YYNGEE, per germline. The CDR3 extends over 16 amino acids. V dropped 0 bases and J dropped 0; count of bases not matched to a gene: 6. CDR3 sequence: CASSVAMDRTSYEQYF. The CDR3 nucleotides read TGTGCCAGCAGCGTAGCTATGGACAGGACCTCCTACGAGCAGTACTTC.

V gene TRBV12-5 combines with J gene TRBJ1-1; D remains ambiguous. V lost 2 bases and J 7 bases, leaving 8 bases between the germline ends. This CDR3 spans 12 amino acids. Germline V lookup: CDR1 LGHNT, CDR2 FRNRAP. CDR3 protein: CASGLSRVEAFF. The CDR3 bases are TGTGCTAGTGGTTTGTCACGGGTTGAAGCTTTCTTT. The whole variable domain, remainder taken from reference TRBV12-5 and TRBJ1-1, is DARVTQTPRHKVTEMGQEVTMRCQPILGHNTVFWYRQTMMQGLELLAYFRNRAPLDDSGMPKDRFSAEMPDATLATLKIQPSEPRDSAVYFCASGLSRVEAFFGQGTRLTVV.

V is TRBV30 and J is TRBJ2-3, with 9 bases aligning to TRBD1. Per the germline V gene, CDR1 is GTSNPN and CDR2 is SVGIG (reference sequence). The ends lost 5 bases at V and 5 bases at J; junction bases unmatched: 5. This CDR3 is 13 amino acids long. The CDR3 region has the DNA TGTGCCTGGGCTACAGGGGGCGGAGATACGCAGTATTTT. Translation: CAWATGGGDTQYF.

This clone was recorded a few times. The V gene is TRBV6-6, the J gene TRBJ1-1; D is uncertain. Germline CDR1 reads MNHNY; CDR2 reads SVGAGI (reference sequence). This CDR3 contains 12 residues. Trimming stripped 5 bases from V and 5 bases from J, with 9 bases between. The CDR3 DNA follows: TGTGCCAGCAGTCCATCGGGGACTGAAGCTTTCTTT. It codes for CASSPSGTEAFF.

The chain couples TRBV10-3 to TRBJ1-1, with 8 positions matching TRBD1. The CDR3 spans 13 residues. After removal of 3 bases from V and 6 bases from J, the junction contained 3 bases not matched to a gene. CDR1 ENHRY and CDR2 SYGVKD come from the germline V gene. The CDR3 sequence is CAISDRGLAEAFF. CDR3 sequence (DNA): TGTGCCATCAGTGACAGGGGGCTGGCTGAAGCTTTCTTT.

V gene TRBV5-1 combines with J gene TRBJ1-2; 9 nucleotides align to TRBD1. The germline gives CDR1 SGHRS, CDR2 YFSETQ. The ends lost 3 bases at V and 4 bases at J; junction bases unmatched: 10. This CDR3 comprises 16 residues. The CDR3 region is CASSSGGQGLGYGYTF. CDR3 DNA sequence: TGCGCCAGCAGCTCAGGGGGACAGGGACTGGGCTATGGCTACACCTTC.

The rearrangement uses TRBV9 and TRBJ1-1; TRBD1 agrees at 11 bases. Trimming at V came to 0 bases and at J to 5 bases, leaving 3 bases not matched to a gene. The CDR3 has 15 residues. Per germline, CDR1 SGDLS and CDR2 YYNGEE. The CDR3 nucleotides are TGTGCCAGCAGCGTAGGGGGACAGGGGGATACTGAAGCTTTCTTT. Its protein product is CASSVGGQGDTEAFF.

This clone was seen a single time. The chain has TRBV7-2 and TRBJ2-2; no clear D. Between the trimmed V and J ends, which lost 5 bases and 1 base, there was a span of 5 bases. CDR1 SGHTA and CDR2 FQGNSA come from the germline V gene. The CDR3 covers 13 residues. The CDR3 spells CASSPQNTGELFF. The CDR3, as DNA: TGTGCCAGCAGCCCCCAGAACACCGGGGAGCTGTTTTTT.

The CDR3 bases are TGTGCCAGCTCACCAACTGCCACAGGGGGCTCTGGAAACACCATATATTTT. This codes for CASSPTATGGSGNTIYF. The chain is built from TRBV18 and TRBJ1-3; 8 nucleotides line up with TRBD1. Germline V lookup: CDR1 KGHSH, CDR2 LQKENI. The junction had 6 bases not matched to a gene; V was cut back by 2 bases and J by 0 bases. CDR3 length: 17 residues.

J is TRBJ2-4 and V is TRBV10-3; 8 bases are shared with TRBD2. The CDR3 contains 16 residues. CDR1 and CDR2 (germline): ENHRY, SYGVKD. V was pared by 3 bases and J by 1 base, with 5 bases of the junction left unmatched. As DNA, the CDR3 is TGTGCCATCAGTGATAACGGGGGGGCCGCCAAAAACATTCAGTACTTC. Translated, it gives CAISDNGGAAKNIQYF.

The rearrangement uses TRBV7-8 and TRBJ2-1, with a tentative D call TRBD1 (6 bases). Germline-derived CDR1 and CDR2 are SGHVS and FQNEAQ. V was pared by 3 bases and J by 1 base, with 13 bases between. This CDR3 has 16 amino acids. The CDR3, as DNA: TGTGCCAGCAGCTTTTTCAGGGGTATTTCCTACAATGAGCAGTTCTTC. Encoded protein: CASSFFRGISYNEQFF.

This clone was seen more than once but under ten times. The chain has TRBV6-6 and TRBJ1-1, with 9 bases matching TRBD1. The CDR3 has 15 residues. Germline values: CDR1 MNHNY, CDR2 SVGAGI (reference sequence). Trimming at V came to 6 bases and at J to 11 bases, leaving 16 bases not matched to a gene. The CDR3 loop is CASSPPGQGVPTAFF. DNA of the CDR3: TGTGCCAGCAGCCCCCCGGGACAGGGAGTTCCGACTGCTTTCTTT.

This chain connects TRBV5-1 to TRBJ1-6, with unresolved D. Germline V lookup: CDR1 SGHRS, CDR2 YFSETQ. The CDR3 has 15 residues. The V end was cut by 0 bases, the J end by 6 bases, with 10 bases between. The CDR3 DNA follows: TGCGCCAGCAGCTTGGTCGGGATTGGTAATTCACCCCTCCACTTT. Its protein is CASSLVGIGNSPLHF. The complete variable domain, with remaining parts taken from reference TRBV5-1 and TRBJ1-6, reads KAGVTQTPRYLIKTRGQQVTLSCSPISGHRSVSWYQQTPGQGLQFLFEYFSETQRNKGNFPGRFSGRQFSNSRSEMNVSTLELGDSALYLCASSLVGIGNSPLHFGNGTRLTVT.

This chain joins TRBV7-8 and TRBJ2-2; 7 nucleotides agree with TRBD2. In germline, CDR1 is SGHVS, CDR2 FQNEAQ. Trimming removed 4 bases from V and 4 bases from J; junction bases left unmatched: 9. This CDR3 contains 16 residues. CDR3 bases: TGTGCCAGCAGCTCTCTGGGGGGGTACAGCACCGGGGAGCTGTTTTTT. Translated: CASSSLGGYSTGELFF. Based on the CDR3 plus reference TRBV7-8 and TRBJ2-2, the full variable domain is GAGVSQSPRYKVAKRGQDVALRCDPISGHVSLFWYQQALGQGPEFLTYFQNEAQLDKSGLPSDRFFAERPEGSVSTLKIQRTQQEDSAVYLCASSSLGGYSTGELFFGEGSRLTVL.

The V call is TRBV5-1, the J call TRBJ1-1; D is possibly TRBD1 (5 bases). Germline V lookup: CDR1 SGHRS, CDR2 YFSETQ. The CDR3 totals 14 residues. The ends were cut back, 2 bases at V and 0 bases at J, with 8 bases in the middle. The CDR3: CASSLDSLNTEAFF. The DNA for the CDR3 is TGCGCCAGCAGCTTAGACAGCTTGAACACTGAAGCTTTCTTT.

The genes are TRBV7-2 and TRBJ2-1; 9 bases match TRBD2. The CDR3 is 13 amino acids. The ends lost 1 base at V and 11 bases at J; junction bases unmatched: 3. Germline V gene lookup returns CDR1 SGHTA and CDR2 FQGNSA. As DNA, the CDR3 is TGTGCCAGCAGCTTAGGTCTAGCGGGGAAGCAGTTCTTC. This encodes CASSLGLAGKQFF.

This chain joins TRBV5-1 and TRBJ1-3; D perhaps matches TRBD1 (5 bases). From germline, CDR1 is SGHRS and CDR2 YFSETQ. The CDR3 consists of 14 residues. Trimming pared 4 bases from V and 0 bases from J, leaving 8 bases between. CDR3 nucleotide sequence: TGCGCCAGCAGCCAGGGAAACTCTGGAAACACCATATATTTT. Protein product: CASSQGNSGNTIYF.